This TCR beta chain was sequenced during a study of memory CD4+ T cells and cytomegalovirus serostatus. Remarks on this clone: Its matching antigen is unknown.

Authors' processing steps: Out-of-frame sequences were removed, leaving about 2,300,000 distinct TCRbeta sequences. Repertoires were generated with immunoSEQ multiplex PCR, while TCRdb's copy carries only in-frame clones and drops some. D and trimming were read from the DNA, whereas the V and J calls and clone size are those reported in that table. The sample contains some 80,000 clones, over 80% of which appear only once. Single viable CD3+CD4+CD8-CD45RO+ cells were sorted as the memory CD4+ T cells. This CDR3 spans 14 amino acids. With 3 bases removed from V and 4 bases from J, the gap between germline ends came to 10 bases. In germline, CDR1 is MNHNS, CDR2 SASEGT. Study-level results: About 40% of the roughly 150 known CMV-associated TCRbeta sequences appeared in CD4+ memory.

Sequencing was carried out using memory CD4+ T cells from blood. The chain has TRBV6-1 and TRBJ1-5, with D maybe TRBD1 (5 bases). The origin of this receptor is an adult in good health and CMV-seronegative. This chain's CDR3 is CASSDWGNNQPQHF. The CDR3 nucleotides are TGTGCCAGCAGTGACTGGGGGAATAATCAGCCCCAGCATTTT.